The 15 T cell receptor beta chains below were found in one sample sequenced in a study of T-cell reconstitution after alpha-beta-depleted transplantation in children. Unique molecular identifiers were incorporated into the prepared TCRbeta library. TCRdb re-analysed the PCR reads in MiXCR, keeping a single row per CDR3 protein. The profile shows almost 500,000 distinct CDR3 sequences, under 15% of them singletons. The sample here was PBMCs from the stem cell graft donor, taken from the stem cell graft. These TCRs come from a human donor who donated a stem cell graft to a child with combined immunodeficiency.

This clonotype was recorded at least ten times. The chain is built from TRBV30 and TRBJ2-7; a possible D gene is TRBD2 (5 bases). The CDR3 is made up of 16 amino acids. Germline V gives CDR1 GTSNPN, CDR2 SVGIG (reference sequence). Trimming cost V 3 bases and J 0 bases, with 18 bases left between them. In DNA, the CDR3 is TGTGCCTGGAGCACTCCACGGGGTAGGATCTCCTACGAGCAGTACTTC. It specifies CAWSTPRGRISYEQYF.

CDR3 region: CASSQDTGAITGELFF. CDR3 sequence (DNA): TGTGCCAGCAGCCAAGATACGGGGGCCATCACCGGGGAGCTGTTTTTT. The rearrangement links TRBV3-1 to TRBJ2-2, with D possibly called TRBD1 or TRBD2 (6 bases each). This CDR3 contains 16 residues. V was cut by 0 bases and J by 4 bases, with 12 bases left in between. CDR1 and CDR2 (germline): LGHDT, YNNKEL (reference sequence).

Only a few counts were recorded for this clonotype. The V gene is TRBV7-8, the J gene TRBJ2-5, with D hard to call. Germline V lookup: CDR1 SGHVS, CDR2 FQNEAQ. The CDR3 length is 11 residues. V gave up 5 bases and J gave up 5 bases, with 6 bases separating them. The CDR3 sequence: CASSLYETQYF. For the CDR3, the DNA is TGTGCCAGCAGCCTTTACGAGACCCAGTACTTC.

This clonotype was picked up many times. The chain is built from TRBV7-9 and TRBJ2-3; D is unresolved. Trimming took off 1 base at V and 0 bases at J, with 8 bases between the two ends. CDR3 length: 15 amino acids. Germline CDR1 is SEHNR and CDR2 is FQNEAQ (reference sequence). CDR3 sequence reads: CASSLGRTSTDTQYF. CDR3 coding DNA: TGTGCCAGCAGCTTAGGGCGTACTAGCACAGATACGCAGTATTTT.

V is TRBV7-9 and J is TRBJ1-1; possibly TRBD1 for D (6 bases). The CDR3 totals 14 residues. Trimming took off 2 bases at V and 3 bases at J, with 10 bases between the two ends. Germline CDR1 is SEHNR and CDR2 is FQNEAQ (reference sequence). In DNA form, the CDR3 reads TGTGCCAGCAGCTTATACAGGGAGGACACTGAAGCTTTCTTT. It specifies CASSLYREDTEAFF.

This clonotype has a handful of counts. The V and J genes are TRBV27 and TRBJ2-7; weak D call: TRBD2 (6 bases). Trimming stripped 1 base from V and 3 bases from J, with 16 bases between. CDR1 is MNHEY and CDR2 is SMNVEV in the germline V gene (reference sequence). CDR3 length: 16 amino acids. The CDR3 sequence is CASSLWGDPRDYEQYF. The CDR3, as DNA: TGTGCCAGCAGTTTATGGGGGGACCCTAGGGACTACGAGCAGTACTTC.

This clonotype was counted a few times. The chain is built from TRBV13 and TRBJ1-2; D gene ambiguous. Germline V lookup: CDR1 PRHDT, CDR2 FYEKMQ (reference sequence). Trimming removed 6 bases at V and 0 bases at J, with 11 bases between. CDR3 length: 14 residues. The DNA for the CDR3 is TGTGCCAGCAGGAAATCGGGTTCTAACTATGGCTACACCTTC. It yields the protein CASRKSGSNYGYTF.

V is TRBV24-1 and J is TRBJ2-1, with 7 nucleotides matching TRBD2. From germline, CDR1 is KGHDR and CDR2 SFDVKD. The length of the CDR3 is 17 residues. CDR3 coding DNA: TGTGCGGCCAGTGATTTGGGGGGGACGCGCTCCTACAATGAGCAGTTCTTC. This codes for CAASDLGGTRSYNEQFF.

This clonotype showed up just once. V usage is TRBV7-7 and J usage is TRBJ2-2; TRBD2 matches 15 bases. Per germline, CDR1 SSHAT and CDR2 FNYEAQ (reference sequence). Trimming took 3 bases from V and 5 from J; bases not matched to a gene: 4. The CDR3 runs to 17 residues. CDR3 amino acids: CASSFQGLAGGTGELFF. The CDR3 DNA is TGTGCCAGCAGCTTCCAGGGACTAGCGGGGGGAACCGGGGAGCTGTTTTTT.

This clonotype was observed a few times. The chain links TRBV19 to TRBJ2-1; D gene uncertain. The CDR3 length is 13 residues. V was trimmed by 3 bases and J by 5 bases, leaving 8 bases between them. The germline V gene encodes CDR1 LNHDA and CDR2 SQIVND (reference sequence). The CDR3 DNA reads as TGTGCCAGTAGTATTATAGTAGACAATGAGCAGTTCTTC. It specifies CASSIIVDNEQFF.

With respect to this clonotype: This could be a read error, since a much larger clone is one nucleotide away. J is TRBJ2-5 and V is TRBV12-3 or TRBV12-4; D possibly corresponds to TRBD2 (5 bases). The CDR3 loop spans 11 amino acids. This CDR3 reads CSSSLAGTQYF. CDR3 nucleotide sequence: TGTTCCAGCAGTTTGGCGGGGACCCAGTACTTC.

The V gene is TRBV4-2, the J gene TRBJ1-6; the match to TRBD1 covers 9 bases. The V gene end was trimmed by 3 bases and the J gene end by 10 bases; junction bases not matched to a gene: 4. CDR1 and CDR2 (germline): LGHNA, YNFKEQ. The CDR3 is 14 amino acids. The DNA for the CDR3 is TGTGCCAGCAGCCAGGGGACAGGGTCCTCACCCCTCCACTTT. Its protein is CASSQGTGSSPLHF.

This clonotype was found a few times. J is TRBJ1-5 and V is TRBV20-1; unclear D gene. The CDR3 contains 15 residues. CDR1 is DFQATT and CDR2 is SNEGSKA in the germline V gene (reference sequence). V was trimmed by 0 bases and J by 0 bases, leaving 9 bases between them. Written as DNA, the CDR3 is TGCAGTGCTAGAGATCGGAGGTTTAGCAATCAGCCCCAGCATTTT. This translates into CSARDRRFSNQPQHF.

This clonotype was seen more than once but under ten times. The chain is built from TRBV7-9 and TRBJ2-3; D is unresolved. Germline V gene sequence: CDR1 SEHNR, CDR2 FQNEAQ (reference sequence). The CDR3 has 13 residues. The V gene lost 3 bases and the J gene lost 6 bases, with 10 bases spanning the gap. CDR3 residues: CASSFRGDDTQYF. The DNA of the CDR3 is TGTGCCAGCAGCTTTCGAGGTGACGATACGCAGTATTTT.

The V call is TRBV5-1, the J call TRBJ2-3, with D perhaps being TRBD1 or TRBD2 (5 bases each). The CDR3 contains 15 residues. Per germline, CDR1 SGHRS and CDR2 YFSETQ. V was pared by 1 base and J by 4 bases, with 13 bases between. In DNA form, the CDR3 reads TGCGCCAGCAGCTTGAACGCAGGGACCGCAGATACGCAGTATTTT. It encodes CASSLNAGTADTQYF.